The entry that follows covers one TCR beta chain sequence. Its target is unknown. With 60 Vbeta and 13 Jbeta primers, the PCR was carried out. The repertoire was sequenced with immunoSEQ multiplex PCR; TCRdb's copy has only in-frame clones and lacks some. Of approximately 150,000 clones in the sample, approximately 71% were seen once. The data were taken from a study of cytomegalovirus exposure and HLA in healthy donors. Background on the study: Assignment to the Caucasian-associated ancestry cluster applied to more than 75% of the approximately 360 genotyped donors. Regarding the study as a whole: For TCR beta chains, V- and J-gene trimming was later linked to a missense DCLRE1C variant. Despite most TCR sequences being rare, some public TCRs occurred in many donors.

The CDR3 has 15 amino acids. V trimming: 5 bases; J trimming: 5 bases; junction bases outside the gene matches: 6. From germline, CDR1 is MDHEN and CDR2 SYDVKM. This chain links TRBV28 with TRBJ1-4, with 9 bases matching TRBD1. This TCR came from a man aged 18 to 30 in good health and CMV-seropositive. Sequenced material: PBMCs. CDR3 region: CASSPDRGLNEKLFF. DNA of the CDR3: TGTGCCAGCAGTCCAGACAGGGGGTTGAATGAAAAACTGTTTTTT.